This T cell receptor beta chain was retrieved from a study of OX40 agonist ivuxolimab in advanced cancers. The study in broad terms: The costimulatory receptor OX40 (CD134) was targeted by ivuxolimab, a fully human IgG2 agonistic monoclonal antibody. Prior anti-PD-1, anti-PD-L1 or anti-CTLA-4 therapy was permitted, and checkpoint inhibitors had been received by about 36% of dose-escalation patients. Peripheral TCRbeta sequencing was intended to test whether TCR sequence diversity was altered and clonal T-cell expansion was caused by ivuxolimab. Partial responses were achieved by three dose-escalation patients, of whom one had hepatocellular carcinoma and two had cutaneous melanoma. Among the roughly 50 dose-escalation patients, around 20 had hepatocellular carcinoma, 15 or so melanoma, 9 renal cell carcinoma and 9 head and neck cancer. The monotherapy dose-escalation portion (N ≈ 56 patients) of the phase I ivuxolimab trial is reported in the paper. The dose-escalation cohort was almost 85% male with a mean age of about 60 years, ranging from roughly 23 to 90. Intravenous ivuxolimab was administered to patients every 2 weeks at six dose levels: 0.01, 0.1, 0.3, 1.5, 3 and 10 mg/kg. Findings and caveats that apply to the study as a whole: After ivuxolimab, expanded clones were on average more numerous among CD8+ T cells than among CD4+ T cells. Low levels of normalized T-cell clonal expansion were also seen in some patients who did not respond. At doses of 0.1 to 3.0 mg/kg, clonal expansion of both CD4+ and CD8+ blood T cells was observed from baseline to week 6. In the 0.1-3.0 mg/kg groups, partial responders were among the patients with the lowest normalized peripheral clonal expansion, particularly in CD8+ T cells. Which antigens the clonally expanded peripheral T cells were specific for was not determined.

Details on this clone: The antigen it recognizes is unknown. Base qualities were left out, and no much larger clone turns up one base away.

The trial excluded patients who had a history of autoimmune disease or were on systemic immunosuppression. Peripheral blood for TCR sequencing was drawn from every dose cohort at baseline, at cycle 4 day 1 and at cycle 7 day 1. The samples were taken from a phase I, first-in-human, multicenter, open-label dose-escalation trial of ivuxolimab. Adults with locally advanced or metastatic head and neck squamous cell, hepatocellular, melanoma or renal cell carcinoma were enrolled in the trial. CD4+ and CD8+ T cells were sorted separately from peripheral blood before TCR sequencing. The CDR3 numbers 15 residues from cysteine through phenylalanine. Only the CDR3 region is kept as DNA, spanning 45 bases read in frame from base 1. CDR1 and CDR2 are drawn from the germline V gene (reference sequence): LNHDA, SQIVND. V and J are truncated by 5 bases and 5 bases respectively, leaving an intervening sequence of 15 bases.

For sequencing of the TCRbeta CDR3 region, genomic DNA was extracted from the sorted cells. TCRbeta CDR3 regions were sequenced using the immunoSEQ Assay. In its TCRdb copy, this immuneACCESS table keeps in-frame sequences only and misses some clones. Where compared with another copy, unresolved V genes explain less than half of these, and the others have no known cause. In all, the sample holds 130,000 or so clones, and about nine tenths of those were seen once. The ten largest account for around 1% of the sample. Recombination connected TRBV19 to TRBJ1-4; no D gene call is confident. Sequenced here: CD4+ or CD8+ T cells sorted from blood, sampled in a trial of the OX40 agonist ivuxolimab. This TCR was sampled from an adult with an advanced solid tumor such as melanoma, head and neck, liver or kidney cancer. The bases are TGTGCCAGTAGTCTCTCCGGGCTACACAATGAAAAACTGTTTTTT. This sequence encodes CASSLSGLHNEKLFF.